The 24 T cell receptor beta chains presented below share a single source sample, sequenced in a study of T cells after posttransplantation cyclophosphamide. A marrow graft followed busulfan-fludarabine conditioning, with cyclophosphamide on days +3 and +4. Sequencing used immunoSEQ multiplex PCR; TCRdb keeps in-frame clones, though not all of them. The repertoire holds some 34,000 clones, more than 70% seen once, with roughly 7.4% in the top ten. Sequenced here: CD4+ T cells sorted from blood, sampled around 2,000 days after a stem cell transplant with posttransplant cyclophosphamide. The receptors here all came from a female patient in her 40s who received an allogeneic stem cell transplant from a related donor, was CMV-positive, and had no GVHD. Some T cells may possibly be graft donor cells.

The gene calls are TRBV5-1 and TRBJ1-6, with TRBD1 identical over 7 bases. The junction had 6 bases not matched to a gene; V was cut back by 1 base and J by 8 bases. Germline V lookup: CDR1 SGHRS, CDR2 YFSETQ. The CDR3 runs 15 residues. DNA for the CDR3: TGCGCCAGCAGCTTGATGACAGGGATTGATTCACCCCTCCACTTT. Protein product: CASSLMTGIDSPLHF.

This sequence joins TRBV9 and TRBJ2-7, with 8 bases that match TRBD1. V dropped 4 bases and J dropped 6; count of bases not matched to a gene: 12. The CDR3 contains 15 residues. Germline loops: CDR1 SGDLS, CDR2 YYNGEE. CDR3 sequence (DNA): TGTGCCAGCAGCCCCACCGGACAGGGTCTAGGCGAGCAGTACTTC. It yields the protein CASSPTGQGLGEQYF.

The chain is built from TRBV11-2 and TRBJ1-4, with D possibly matching TRBD1 (6 bases). Trimming cost V 7 bases and J 10 bases, with 16 bases left between them. From germline, CDR1 is SGHAT and CDR2 FQNNGV. This CDR3 has 13 amino acids. In nucleotides, the CDR3 is TGTGCCAGCACCTCCACAGGGAACGGAAAACTGTTTTTT. Translated: CASTSTGNGKLFF.

The chain joins TRBV7-2 to TRBJ2-3; possibly TRBD2 for D (5 bases). CDR3 length: 14 residues. The V end lost 5 bases, the J end lost 0 bases, and 9 bases lay between the germline ends. CDR1 and CDR2 from the germline V gene are SGHTA and FQGNSA. Here the CDR3 DNA reads TGTGCCAGCAGCCAGACTACTAGCACAGATACGCAGTATTTT. It codes for CASSQTTSTDTQYF.

This rearrangement joins TRBV2 to TRBJ1-6, with D possibly being TRBD1 (6 bases). The V end was cut by 5 bases, the J end by 4 bases, with 12 bases between. There are 15 residues in the CDR3. Germline CDR1 is SNHLY and CDR2 is FYNNEI. This CDR3 reads CASSYGQPYNSPLHF. The CDR3 bases are TGTGCCAGCAGTTACGGACAGCCATATAATTCACCCCTCCACTTT.

The chain recombines TRBV9 with TRBJ1-2, with unresolved D. The CDR3 has 15 amino acids. Germline values: CDR1 SGDLS, CDR2 YYNGEE. V was pared by 7 bases and J by 4 bases, with 20 bases between. The CDR3 sequence is CASYGDSRKTYGYTF. DNA of the CDR3: TGTGCCAGCTACGGTGACTCAAGAAAGACCTATGGCTACACCTTC. The whole variable domain, remainder taken from reference TRBV9 and TRBJ1-2, is DSGVTQTPKHLITATGQRVTLRCSPRSGDLSVYWYQQSLDQGLQFLIQYYNGEERAKGNILERFSAQQFPDLHSELNLSSLELGDSALYFCASYGDSRKTYGYTFGSGTRLTVV.

V gene TRBV27 combines with J gene TRBJ2-7; 11 nucleotides match TRBD2. The V and J ends lost 5 bases and 6 bases, in that order; junction bases with no gene match: 9. The CDR3 runs to 15 residues. From germline, CDR1 is MNHEY and CDR2 SMNVEV (reference sequence). The CDR3 loop is CASSPIAGGQGEQYF. The CDR3 nucleotides read TGTGCCAGCAGTCCTATAGCGGGGGGGCAGGGCGAGCAGTACTTC.

This clone was seen more than once but under ten times. V and J are TRBV7-3 and TRBJ1-1; 7 nucleotides line up with TRBD1. This CDR3 is 13 amino acids long. Unmatched junction bases numbered 0, after V lost 4 bases and J lost 1 base. Germline assignment: CDR1 SGHTA and CDR2 FQGTGA. CDR3 residues: CASSYRGNTEAFF. The CDR3 nucleotides read TGTGCCAGCAGCTACAGGGGGAACACTGAAGCTTTCTTT.

The V and J genes are TRBV5-4 and TRBJ1-1; D call uncertain. Trimming took off 5 bases at V and 2 bases at J, with 13 bases between the two ends. Germline lookup yields CDR1 SGHNT and CDR2 YYREEE (reference sequence). The CDR3 consists of 14 residues. CDR3 nucleotide sequence: TGTGCCAGCAGTCCAAGCCGAGCTAACACTGAAGCTTTCTTT. Its translation is CASSPSRANTEAFF.

This chain joins TRBV10-3 and TRBJ1-5; the D is unclear. Germline-derived CDR1 and CDR2 are ENHRY and SYGVKD. Trimming shortened V by 6 bases and J by 0 bases, and 12 bases separated the two germline ends. The CDR3 length is 15 residues. CDR3 sequence reads: CAIRGEEGSNQPQHF. The DNA of the CDR3 is TGTGCCATCAGAGGCGAAGAGGGTAGCAATCAGCCCCAGCATTTT.

The genes are TRBV27 and TRBJ1-5; TRBD1 agrees at 8 bases. The trim removed 4 bases at V and 4 bases at J, leaving 3 bases unmatched. CDR3 length: 14 amino acids. Germline CDR1 MNHEY, CDR2 SMNVEV (reference sequence). In nucleotides, the CDR3 is TGTGCCAGCAGTTCGGGGACAGGTAATCAGCCCCAGCATTTT. It is translated as CASSSGTGNQPQHF.

In this sample, this clone turned up a few times. The chain uses TRBV6-1 and TRBJ2-7; 10 bases map to TRBD2. With V trimmed by 6 bases and J by 6 bases, 11 bases remained unmatched. CDR3 length: 15 residues. The germline V gene encodes CDR1 MNHNS and CDR2 SASEGT. The CDR3 is CASSWRIAGGTEQYF. The CDR3 nucleotides read TGTGCCAGCAGCTGGAGGATAGCGGGGGGAACCGAGCAGTACTTC.

V gene TRBV2 combines with J gene TRBJ2-1, with 8 bases matching TRBD1. There are 17 residues in the CDR3. Trimming removed 8 bases from V and 3 bases from J; junction bases left unmatched: 15. In germline, CDR1 is SNHLY, CDR2 FYNNEI. The DNA of the CDR3 is TGTGCCAGCGGCGGACAGGGTGAGGGGGTAATCTACAATGAGCAGTTCTTC. Translated: CASGGQGEGVIYNEQFF.

V is TRBV4-1 and J is TRBJ1-3; D perhaps matches TRBD1 (5 bases). Germline CDR1 MGHRA, CDR2 YSYEKL. V was cut by 2 bases and J by 0 bases, with 20 bases left in between. This CDR3 region has 19 residues. CDR3 residues: CASSQFPRGGGSSGNTIYF. The CDR3 nucleotides are TGCGCCAGCAGCCAATTCCCTCGGGGGGGTGGAAGCTCTGGAAACACCATATATTTT.

CDR3 bases: TGTGCCAGCAGCAACCCGACACCGATCCTCACAGATACGCAGTATTTT. Amino acid sequence: CASSNPTPILTDTQYF. The V and J genes are TRBV21-1 and TRBJ2-3; no DNA check was done on the table's D call, TRBD1. TRBV21-1 is classified as a pseudogene. This CDR3 has 16 residues.

This chain joins TRBV19 and TRBJ2-3; a possible D gene is TRBD2 (7 bases). V was shortened by 4 bases and J by 6 bases, with 23 bases between the two germline ends. The germline V gene encodes CDR1 LNHDA and CDR2 SQIVND (reference sequence). The CDR3 extends over 17 amino acids. In nucleotides, the CDR3 is TGTGCCAGTAGTAGTCCCTCTTTGTGGGGGGGCCGGGATACGCAGTATTTT. Translating it yields CASSSPSLWGGRDTQYF.

J is TRBJ2-5 and V is TRBV2, with TRBD2 matching 7 bases. In germline, CDR1 is SNHLY, CDR2 FYNNEI. Trimming removed 6 bases from V and 9 bases from J; junction bases left unmatched: 13. This CDR3 has 14 amino acids. The CDR3 is CASRTAGGTGAQYF. CDR3 DNA sequence: TGTGCCAGCAGAACGGCCGGGGGGACCGGGGCCCAGTACTTC.

The rearrangement uses TRBV28 and TRBJ2-6; D is unclear. This CDR3 has 16 residues. The V gene's germline CDR1 is MDHEN and CDR2 SYDVKM. V was trimmed by 2 bases and J by 1 base, leaving 9 bases between them. CDR3 nucleotides: TGTGCCAGCAGTTTAATCCAGAGGTCTGGGGCCAACGTCCTGACTTTC. It codes for CASSLIQRSGANVLTF.

The chain uses TRBV7-2 and TRBJ1-2; 9 bases agree with TRBD1. Germline trimming cut 1 base from V and 3 bases from J; bases unmatched to any gene: 0. The CDR3 extends over 14 amino acids. Germline V gene data show CDR1 as SGHTA and CDR2 as FQGNSA. CDR3 sequence: CASSLGTGDYGYTF. In DNA form, the CDR3 reads TGTGCCAGCAGCTTAGGGACAGGGGACTATGGCTACACCTTC.

There are a few counts of this clone. This chain links TRBV7-9 with TRBJ1-2; D not resolved. CDR1 is SEHNR and CDR2 is FQNEAQ in the germline V gene (reference sequence). The germline V and J ends were trimmed by 4 bases and 9 bases, with 9 bases remaining between them. CDR3 size: 11 residues. The CDR3, as DNA: TGTGCCAGCAGCTCCCGGAGTCGCTACACCTTC. Translated: CASSSRSRYTF. The variable domain in full, completed from reference TRBV7-9 and TRBJ1-2, reads DTGVSQNPRHKITKRGQNVTFRCDPISEHNRLYWYRQTLGQGPEFLTYFQNEAQLEKSRLLSDRFSAERPKGSFSTLEIQRTEQGDSAMYLCASSSRSRYTFGSGTRLTVV.

The chain carries TRBV7-9 and TRBJ2-2, with D perhaps TRBD2 (5 bases). Trimming shortened V by 7 bases and J by 10 bases, and 19 bases separated the two germline ends. Germline V gene sequence: CDR1 SEHNR, CDR2 FQNEAQ (reference sequence). This CDR3 contains 14 residues. The CDR3 DNA reads as TGTGCCAGCACCCTAGAGGGCCTCAGTACGGAGCTGTTTTTT. The encoded protein is CASTLEGLSTELFF.

CDR3 sequence: CASTVGQLSNQPQHF. The CDR3 coding sequence is TGTGCCAGTACCGTGGGACAGCTTTCTAATCAGCCCCAGCATTTT. This chain connects TRBV19 to TRBJ1-5, with 7 bases aligning to TRBD1. CDR3 size: 15 residues. Trimming removed 7 bases from V and 4 bases from J; junction bases left unmatched: 10. Germline assignment: CDR1 LNHDA and CDR2 SQIVND (reference sequence).

The chain employs TRBV19 and TRBJ2-2; TRBD2 aligns across 9 bases. With V trimmed by 5 bases and J by 3 bases, 4 bases remained unmatched. Germline V gene data show CDR1 as LNHDA and CDR2 as SQIVND (reference sequence). CDR3 length equals 15 residues. The CDR3 region has the DNA TGTGCCAGTAGTCGCGGGGGGGCCTACACCGGGGAGCTGTTTTTT. It translates to CASSRGGAYTGELFF.

This clone was seen more than once but under ten times. For the CDR3, the DNA is TGTGCCAGCAGCGTAGACGGGAGCGGGAATCAGCCCCAGCATTTT. Its protein product is CASSVDGSGNQPQHF. V usage is TRBV9 and J usage is TRBJ1-5; D not resolved. With 0 bases removed from V and 4 bases from J, the gap between germline ends came to 11 bases. The CDR3 sequence is 15 residues long. Looked up from germline, CDR1 is SGDLS and CDR2 is YYNGEE.